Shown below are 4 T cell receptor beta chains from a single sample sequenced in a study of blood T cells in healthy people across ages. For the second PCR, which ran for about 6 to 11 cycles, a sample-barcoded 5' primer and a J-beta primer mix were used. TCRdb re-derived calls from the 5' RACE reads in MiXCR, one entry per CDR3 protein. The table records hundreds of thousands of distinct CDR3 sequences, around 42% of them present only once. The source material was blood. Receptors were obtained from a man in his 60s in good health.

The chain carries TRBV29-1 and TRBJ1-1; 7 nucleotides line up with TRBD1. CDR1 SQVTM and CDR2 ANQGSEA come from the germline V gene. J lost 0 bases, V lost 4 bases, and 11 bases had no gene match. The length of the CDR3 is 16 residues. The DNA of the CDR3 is TGCAGCGTTGTCGTAGGGTCAGGGGGTTTGAACACTGAAGCTTTCTTT. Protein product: CSVVVGSGGLNTEAFF.

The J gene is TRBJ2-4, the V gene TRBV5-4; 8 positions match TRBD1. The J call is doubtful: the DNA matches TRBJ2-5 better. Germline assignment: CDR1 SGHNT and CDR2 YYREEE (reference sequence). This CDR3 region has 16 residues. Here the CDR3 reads CASSARQGYPQETQYF. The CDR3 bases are TGTGCCAGCAGCGCAAGACAGGGGTACCCCCAAGAGACCCAGTACTTC.

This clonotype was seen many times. In DNA, the CDR3 is TGCAGCGTTGGGCCTTGGACAAATAGCCCGCCCTCCTACAATGAGCAGTTCTTC. The encoded protein is CSVGPWTNSPPSYNEQFF. The J gene is TRBJ2-1, the V gene TRBV29-1, with D perhaps matching TRBD1 (5 bases). The CDR3 is 18 amino acids. Germline values: CDR1 SQVTM, CDR2 ANQGSEA. Trimming removed 4 bases from V and 0 bases from J, with 22 bases in between.

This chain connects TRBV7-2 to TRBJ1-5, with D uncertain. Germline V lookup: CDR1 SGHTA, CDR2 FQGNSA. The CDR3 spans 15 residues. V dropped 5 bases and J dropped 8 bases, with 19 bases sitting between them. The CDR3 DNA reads TGTGCCAGCAGCGACCTAGGGCTACGGTTGGAGCCCCAGCATTTT. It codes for CASSDLGLRLEPQHF.